The 29 T cell receptor beta chains given below trace back to one sample, sequenced in a study of PD-1 blockade in mismatch repair-deficient tumors. Sequenced by immunoSEQ multiplex PCR; TCRdb stores in-frame clones only, minus some. This sample carries more than 15,000 clones, about 80% of them seen once, and the ten largest clones take 3% to 4%. This specimen was PBMCs, taken 4 weeks after starting pembrolizumab. The receptor set was obtained from an adult with mismatch repair-deficient cancer.

This clone turned up a few times. The chain combines TRBV27 with TRBJ2-3; D unresolved. The germline V gene has CDR1 MNHEY and CDR2 SMNVEV (reference sequence). V was pared by 6 bases and J by 2 bases, with 6 bases between. This CDR3 is built from 12 residues. CDR3 residues: CASSPNTDTQYF. The CDR3 DNA reads TGTGCCAGCAGCCCTAACACAGATACGCAGTATTTT.

CDR3 in amino acids: CASSEGGRDIQYF. The CDR3 nucleotides are TGTGCCAGCAGCGAGGGGGGGAGAGACATTCAGTACTTC. The chain is built from TRBV9 and TRBJ2-4; D possibly corresponds to TRBD2 (7 bases). The V and J ends lost 3 bases and 8 bases respectively, with 12 bases between them. Germline loops: CDR1 SGDLS, CDR2 YYNGEE. CDR3 length equals 13 residues. Using reference TRBV9 and TRBJ2-4 for the parts outside the CDR3, the full variable domain is DSGVTQTPKHLITATGQRVTLRCSPRSGDLSVYWYQQSLDQGLQFLIQYYNGEERAKGNILERFSAQQFPDLHSELNLSSLELGDSALYFCASSEGGRDIQYFGAGTRLSVL.

The CDR3 spells CASSLGGLAGTETQYF. CDR3 DNA: TGTGCCAGCAGCTTAGGGGGACTAGCGGGAACCGAGACCCAGTACTTC. This sequence joins TRBV7-8 and TRBJ2-5, with 13 bases that match TRBD2. Trimming at V came to 1 base and at J to 5 bases, leaving 4 bases not matched to a gene. Per the germline V gene, CDR1 is SGHVS and CDR2 is FQNEAQ. The CDR3 covers 16 residues. Variable domain in full (rest from reference TRBV7-8 and TRBJ2-5): GAGVSQSPRYKVAKRGQDVALRCDPISGHVSLFWYQQALGQGPEFLTYFQNEAQLDKSGLPSDRFFAERPEGSVSTLKIQRTQQEDSAVYLCASSLGGLAGTETQYFGPGTRLLVL.

The chain links TRBV4-1 to TRBJ2-1, with 9 bases lining up with TRBD2. V trimming: 6 bases; J trimming: 9 bases; junction bases outside the gene matches: 6. The CDR3 spans 13 residues. In germline, CDR1 is MGHRA, CDR2 YSYEKL. The DNA of the CDR3 is TGCGCCAGCAGGGGGCGGGAGGGCCTTGAGCAGTTCTTC. This sequence encodes CASRGREGLEQFF.

V and J are TRBV5-1 and TRBJ2-2, with TRBD2 identical over 7 bases. CDR1 is SGHRS, CDR2 YFSETQ, per germline. V lost 0 bases, J lost 7 bases, and 3 bases stayed unmatched. The CDR3 is made up of 14 amino acids. The CDR3 sequence is CASSLERGDGELFF. The DNA of the CDR3 is TGCGCCAGCAGCTTGGAGCGGGGCGACGGGGAGCTGTTTTTT.

The V call is TRBV5-1, the J call TRBJ1-1; 7 nucleotides agree with TRBD1. Germline lookup yields CDR1 SGHRS and CDR2 YFSETQ. V was pared by 4 bases and J by 1 base, with 4 bases of the junction left unmatched. This CDR3 region has 14 residues. In nucleotides, the CDR3 is TGCGCCAGCAGCACCGGGGACAGGAACACTGAAGCTTTCTTT. It encodes CASSTGDRNTEAFF.

The V and J genes are TRBV27 and TRBJ2-1, with D perhaps TRBD2 (6 bases). The germline gives CDR1 MNHEY, CDR2 SMNVEV (reference sequence). Trimming stripped 6 bases from V and 3 bases from J, with 18 bases between. The CDR3 sequence is 16 residues long. The CDR3 DNA reads as TGTGCCAGCAGCCCGGATTGGGGGGTCCTCTACAATGAGCAGTTCTTC. Translating gives CASSPDWGVLYNEQFF.

This clone turned up a few times. J is TRBJ2-7 and V is TRBV29-1; a weak D match, TRBD1 (6 bases). This CDR3 region has 13 residues. Germline values: CDR1 SQVTM, CDR2 ANQGSEA. Trimming cost V 3 bases and J 9 bases, with 18 bases left between them. DNA of the CDR3: TGCAGCGTTGAGGGGAAACAGGGCTATGTGCAGTACTTC. It specifies CSVEGKQGYVQYF.

Within the sample, this clone is medium-sized (0.01 to 0.1%). The chain combines TRBV15 with TRBJ2-7, with D possibly TRBD2 on 6 matching bases. The CDR3 loop spans 15 amino acids. Looked up from germline, CDR1 is LNHNV and CDR2 is YYDKDF (reference sequence). V lost 0 bases, J lost 0 bases, and 9 bases lay in between. DNA for the CDR3: TGTGCCACCAGCAGAGATGCCGGGAGCTCCTACGAGCAGTACTTC. It codes for CATSRDAGSSYEQYF.

The chain employs TRBV18 and TRBJ1-4; D is uncertain. This CDR3 has 13 amino acids. Germline V lookup: CDR1 KGHSH, CDR2 LQKENI. V was clipped by 5 bases and J by 6 bases, with 10 bases between them. The CDR3 region has the DNA TGTGCCAGCTCAACGGGGTTGTATGAAAAACTGTTTTTT. Amino acid sequence: CASSTGLYEKLFF.

V is TRBV5-6 and J is TRBJ1-1; 10 bases align to TRBD1. Germline-derived CDR1 and CDR2 are SGHDT and YYEEEE. The J segment lost 4 bases and the V segment lost 4 bases, leaving 7 bases of the junction unmatched. This CDR3 contains 15 residues. In nucleotides, the CDR3 is TGTGCCAGCAGCAGACAGGGGGCAAGGGGCACTGAAGCTTTCTTT. Protein: CASSRQGARGTEAFF.

This clone has only one observation. V gene TRBV11-2 combines with J gene TRBJ2-5; 9 bases line up with TRBD2. Germline V gene sequence: CDR1 SGHAT, CDR2 FQNNGV. The ends lost 1 base at V and 6 bases at J; junction bases unmatched: 9. The CDR3 loop spans 16 amino acids. CDR3 loop: CASSLVRLAAPQTQYF. CDR3 in DNA: TGTGCCAGCAGCTTAGTAAGACTAGCGGCCCCCCAGACCCAGTACTTC.

The chain links TRBV5-4 to TRBJ2-1; D may be TRBD2 (6 bases). Germline V CDR1 and CDR2: SGHNT, YYREEE (reference sequence). The CDR3 contains 16 residues. With 2 bases removed from V and 3 bases from J, the gap between germline ends came to 15 bases. The CDR3 reads CASSFKSGGSYNEQFF. DNA of the CDR3: TGTGCCAGCAGCTTTAAAAGTGGGGGGAGCTACAATGAGCAGTTCTTC.

This clone was seen more than once but under ten times. The V and J genes are TRBV7-9 and TRBJ2-5; 8 positions match TRBD1. V lost 6 bases to trimming and J lost 5 bases; unmatched junction nucleotides: 11. CDR3 length: 15 amino acids. Germline V gene data show CDR1 as SEHNR and CDR2 as FQNEAQ (reference sequence). The DNA of the CDR3 is TGTGCCAGCAGTCGAGGGACAGGAGGGGAGGAGACCCAGTACTTC. Translated: CASSRGTGGEETQYF.

J is TRBJ2-7 and V is TRBV6-1; 10 nucleotides match TRBD2. V lost 3 bases to trimming and J lost 4 bases; unmatched junction nucleotides: 6. The CDR3 is 15 residues long. From germline, CDR1 is MNHNS and CDR2 SASEGT. The CDR3 DNA follows: TGTGCCAGCAGTGACGCTAGCGGGAGTGGTTACGAGCAGTACTTC. Protein sequence: CASSDASGSGYEQYF.

This clone was found a few times. The chain recombines TRBV27 with TRBJ2-1, with 7 bases identical to TRBD1. The trim removed 7 bases at V and 0 bases at J, leaving 9 bases unmatched. There are 16 residues in the CDR3. Germline CDR1 is MNHEY and CDR2 is SMNVEV (reference sequence). The CDR3 sequence is CASTPWDRSSYNEQFF. The DNA of the CDR3 is TGTGCCAGCACCCCTTGGGACAGAAGCTCCTACAATGAGCAGTTCTTC.

This rearrangement joins TRBV5-1 to TRBJ2-1; 12 nucleotides align to TRBD2. V lost 3 bases to trimming and J lost 5 bases; unmatched junction nucleotides: 6. Germline CDR1 is SGHRS and CDR2 is YFSETQ. The CDR3 is 16 amino acids. The CDR3 sequence is CASSSLRTSGDNEQFF. For the CDR3, the DNA is TGCGCCAGCAGCTCGCTTCGGACTAGCGGGGACAATGAGCAGTTCTTC.

This chain connects TRBV11-3 to TRBJ2-1; 9 bases agree with TRBD2. The length of the CDR3 is 15 residues. Germline V gene data show CDR1 as SGHNT and CDR2 as YENEEA. J gave up 6 bases and V 5 bases, and 8 bases lay outside the gene matches. The CDR3 DNA reads TGTGCCAGCAGCCGCATAGCGGGAGACCTCAATGAGCAGTTCTTC. This translates into CASSRIAGDLNEQFF.

The rearrangement uses TRBV19 and TRBJ1-1, with D possibly matching TRBD1 (5 bases). Germline loops: CDR1 LNHDA, CDR2 SQIVND (reference sequence). This CDR3 region has 14 residues. The ends were cut back, 3 bases at V and 7 bases at J, with 15 bases in the middle. The CDR3 reads CASSIGTWRGEAFF. CDR3 DNA: TGTGCCAGTAGTATCGGGACCTGGAGGGGTGAAGCTTTCTTT.

The V gene is TRBV6-6, the J gene TRBJ1-5, with D possibly being TRBD1 (6 bases). The CDR3 runs 15 residues. The V gene's germline CDR1 is MNHNY and CDR2 SVGAGI (reference sequence). Trimming stripped 6 bases from V and 2 bases from J, with 14 bases between. This CDR3 reads CASRSDRPGNQPQHF. CDR3 coding DNA: TGTGCCAGCAGATCAGACAGGCCGGGCAATCAGCCCCAGCATTTT.

The chain is built from TRBV15 and TRBJ1-1, with D unclear. Trimming left V 5 bases short and J 3 bases short, with 10 bases between. The CDR3 sequence is 13 residues long. Germline CDR1 reads LNHNV; CDR2 reads YYDKDF (reference sequence). The CDR3 reads CATSPTIDTEAFF. CDR3 sequence (DNA): TGTGCCACCAGCCCTACTATTGACACTGAAGCTTTCTTT.

The chain is built from TRBV6-4 and TRBJ2-6; 8 nucleotides match TRBD2. The CDR3 is 16 residues long. V was clipped by 1 base and J by 2 bases; unmatched bases: 1. Germline V gene lookup returns CDR1 MRHNA and CDR2 SNTAGT. This CDR3 is CASSDFGGAGANVLTF. For the CDR3, the DNA is TGTGCCAGCAGTGACTTCGGGGGGGCTGGGGCCAACGTCCTGACTTTC.

This chain links TRBV19 with TRBJ1-1; D is ambiguous. Germline CDR1 and CDR2: LNHDA and SQIVND (reference sequence). This CDR3 is built from 14 residues. The ends were cut back, 7 bases at V and 5 bases at J, with 17 bases in the middle. The CDR3 bases are TGTGCCAGTACCCCATATGGCCGGGGAACTGAAGCTTTCTTT. Translating it yields CASTPYGRGTEAFF.

The chain carries TRBV19 and TRBJ1-3, with D unresolved. Trimming stripped 6 bases from V and 2 bases from J, with 11 bases between. The germline V gene encodes CDR1 LNHDA and CDR2 SQIVND (reference sequence). The CDR3 runs to 14 residues. CDR3 DNA sequence: TGTGCCAGTAGGAGTCCTCCGGCTGGAAACACCATATATTTT. Translation: CASRSPPAGNTIYF.

The rearrangement uses TRBV6-5 and TRBJ1-1; 12 bases match TRBD1. Looked up from germline, CDR1 is MNHEY and CDR2 is SVGAGI. The CDR3 loop spans 15 amino acids. The V and J ends lost 7 bases and 4 bases, in that order; junction bases with no gene match: 7. The CDR3 protein is CASTGQGARGTEAFF. CDR3 DNA: TGTGCCAGCACGGGACAGGGGGCTCGGGGCACTGAAGCTTTCTTT.

The chain links TRBV9 to TRBJ1-5; D not resolved. CDR3 length: 13 residues. V gave up 0 bases and J gave up 4 bases, with 5 bases separating them. Looked up from germline, CDR1 is SGDLS and CDR2 is YYNGEE. The CDR3 spells CASSVGHNQPQHF. DNA of the CDR3: TGTGCCAGCAGCGTAGGACATAATCAGCCCCAGCATTTT.

This clone was detected only a few times. The chain carries TRBV2 and TRBJ2-7, with 10 bases lining up with TRBD2. The CDR3 has 15 residues. V lost 7 bases to trimming and J lost 4 bases; unmatched junction nucleotides: 10. Germline CDR1 is SNHLY and CDR2 is FYNNEI. CDR3 sequence reads: CASKLAGATPYEQYF. The CDR3 bases are TGTGCCAGCAAGCTAGCGGGAGCGACCCCATACGAGCAGTACTTC.

This chain uses TRBV19 with TRBJ1-4, with 7 positions matching TRBD1. The junction had 4 bases not matched to a gene; V was cut back by 3 bases and J by 6 bases. CDR3 length equals 14 residues. Germline V CDR1 and CDR2: LNHDA, SQIVND (reference sequence). CDR3 coding DNA: TGTGCCAGTAGTATGGAGGGGGCTGATGAAAAACTGTTTTTT. It encodes CASSMEGADEKLFF.

The rearrangement links TRBV5-1 to TRBJ1-2; D gene uncertain. CDR3 length equals 16 residues. The V gene's germline CDR1 is SGHRS and CDR2 YFSETQ. V was clipped by 3 bases and J by 1 base, with 16 bases between them. Here the CDR3 reads CASSWTRTDDNYGYTF. The CDR3 nucleotides are TGCGCCAGCAGCTGGACCCGGACTGATGATAACTATGGCTACACCTTC.